A single sample is the source of the 10 T cell receptor beta chains below, sequenced in a study of shared clonotypes between healthy human individuals. Here immunoSEQ multiplex PCR was the method, and the copy in TCRdb shows in-frame clones only, minus some. The sample has some 650,000 clones; around 97% are singletons. Material for sequencing was naive CD4+ T cells sorted from blood. Sample subset: CD45RA+ positively selected. These receptors originate from a woman aged 25-40 years in good health.

This sequence joins TRBV7-3 and TRBJ1-5; D is undetermined. Trimming left V 6 bases short and J 5 bases short, with 5 bases between. Germline assignment: CDR1 SGHTA and CDR2 FQGTGA. This CDR3 comprises 11 residues. The CDR3 region is CASSQDQPQHF. CDR3 nucleotides: TGTGCCAGCAGTCAAGATCAGCCCCAGCATTTT.

The gene calls are TRBV7-2 and TRBJ2-7, with TRBD1 as a possible D gene (6 bases). The CDR3 spans 18 residues. The V gene lost 2 bases and the J gene lost 5 bases, with 25 bases spanning the gap. CDR1 is SGHTA, CDR2 FQGNSA, per germline. CDR3 sequence: CASSLLFELGTKINEQYF. Written as DNA, the CDR3 is TGTGCCAGCAGCTTATTGTTTGAACTCGGGACAAAGATAAACGAGCAGTACTTC.

The chain joins TRBV19 to TRBJ2-2; D unresolved. The V gene lost 5 bases and the J gene lost 3 bases, with 13 bases spanning the gap. The CDR3 has 15 amino acids. Germline CDR1 and CDR2: LNHDA and SQIVND (reference sequence). The CDR3 region has the DNA TGTGCCAGTAGTCCCCTTGACCAGGACACCGGGGAGCTGTTTTTT. It codes for CASSPLDQDTGELFF.

The chain joins TRBV28 to TRBJ2-7; 7 bases agree with TRBD1. The CDR3 is made up of 13 amino acids. From germline, CDR1 is MDHEN and CDR2 SYDVKM. With 6 bases clipped from V and 1 base from J, the junction kept 3 bases outside the gene matches. The CDR3 DNA sequence: TGTGCCAGCAGCGACAGGGTGTCCTACGAGCAGTACTTC. Translation: CASSDRVSYEQYF.

The V and J genes are TRBV7-3 and TRBJ2-1; 9 bases align to TRBD2. The CDR3 extends over 15 amino acids. With V trimmed by 5 bases and J by 2 bases, 4 bases remained unmatched. Germline V gene sequence: CDR1 SGHTA, CDR2 FQGTGA. CDR3 DNA: TGTGCCAGCAGCCCGACTAGCGGCCCCTACAATGAGCAGTTCTTC. This gives the protein CASSPTSGPYNEQFF.

The rearrangement joins TRBV5-5 to TRBJ2-7, with 8 bases fitting TRBD2. This CDR3 region has 14 residues. The V and J ends lost 1 base and 6 bases, in that order; junction bases with no gene match: 6. CDR1 and CDR2 (germline): SGHKS, YYEKEE (reference sequence). The CDR3 protein is CASSLSSGIGEQYF. The CDR3 DNA is TGTGCCAGCAGCTTGAGTAGCGGGATTGGCGAGCAGTACTTC.

The chain couples TRBV6-5 to TRBJ1-5, with D maybe TRBD1 (5 bases). V lost 6 bases to trimming and J lost 5 bases, with 17 bases between them. Germline CDR1 reads MNHEY; CDR2 reads SVGAGI. The CDR3 consists of 15 residues. CDR3 protein: CASRGVGMFDQPQHF. The CDR3 DNA follows: TGTGCCAGCAGAGGGGTAGGCATGTTCGATCAGCCCCAGCATTTT.

The rearrangement joins TRBV7-2 to TRBJ2-3, with TRBD2 matching 10 bases. The CDR3 is 19 residues long. The germline V gene has CDR1 SGHTA and CDR2 FQGNSA. J was trimmed by 1 base and V by 2 bases; bases with no gene match: 12. The CDR3 DNA follows: TGTGCCAGCAGCTTATTTAGCATGATTGGACTAGCGGGCACAGATACGCAGTATTTT. Its translation is CASSLFSMIGLAGTDTQYF.

V and J are TRBV2 and TRBJ2-7; TRBD2 matches at 12 bases. V gave up 7 bases and J gave up 2 bases; unmatched junction bases: 12. Germline V gene data show CDR1 as SNHLY and CDR2 as FYNNEI. The CDR3 spans 17 residues. The CDR3 is CASTPKLGLAGTYEQYF. CDR3 nucleotides: TGTGCCAGCACTCCTAAGCTCGGACTAGCGGGAACCTACGAGCAGTACTTC.

The CDR3 sequence: CASSLLADPSYNEQFF. For the CDR3, the DNA is TGTGCCAGCAGTTTGTTAGCGGACCCCTCCTACAATGAGCAGTTCTTC. V is TRBV27 and J is TRBJ2-1, with D maybe TRBD2 (6 bases). The germline V and J ends were trimmed by 3 bases and 0 bases, with 12 bases remaining between them. The CDR3 length is 16 residues. Germline loops: CDR1 MNHEY, CDR2 SMNVEV (reference sequence).